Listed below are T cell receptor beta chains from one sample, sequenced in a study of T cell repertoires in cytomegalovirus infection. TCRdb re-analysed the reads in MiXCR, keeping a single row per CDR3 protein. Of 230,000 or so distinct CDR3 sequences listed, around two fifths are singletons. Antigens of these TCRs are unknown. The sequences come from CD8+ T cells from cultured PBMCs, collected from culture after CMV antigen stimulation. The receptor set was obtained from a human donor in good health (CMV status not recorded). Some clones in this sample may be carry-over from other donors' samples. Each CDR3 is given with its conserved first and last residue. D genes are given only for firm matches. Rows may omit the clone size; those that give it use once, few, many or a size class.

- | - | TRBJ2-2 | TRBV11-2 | CASSYRQYQGELFF | TGTGCAAGCAGCTACCGACAGTACCAAGGGGAGCTGTTTTTT
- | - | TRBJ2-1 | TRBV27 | CASSPGRGGYNEQFF | TGTGCCAGCAGCCCAGGTCGGGGTGGGTACAATGAGCAGTTCTTC
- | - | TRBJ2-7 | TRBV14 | CASSLRQHSSYEQYF | TGTGCCAGCAGCCTCCGACAGCACTCCTCCTACGAGCAGTACTTC
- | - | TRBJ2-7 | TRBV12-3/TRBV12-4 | CASSDPPRDAEQYF | TGTGCCAGCAGTGACCCACCACGGGACGCCGAGCAGTACTTC
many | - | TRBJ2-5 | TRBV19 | CASKETQYF | TGTGCCAGTAAAGAGACCCAGTACTTC
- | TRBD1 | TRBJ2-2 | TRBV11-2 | CASSVGAGGTGELFF | TGTGCCAGCAGCGTCGGAGCAGGGGGCACCGGGGAGCTGTTTTTT
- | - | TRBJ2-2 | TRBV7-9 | CASFVGNTGELFF | TGTGCCAGCTTCGTAGGGAACACCGGGGAGCTGTTTTTT
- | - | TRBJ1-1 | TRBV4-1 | CASSPKEGGTEAFF | TGCGCCAGCAGCCCCAAAGAGGGCGGAACTGAAGCTTTCTTT
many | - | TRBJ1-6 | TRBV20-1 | CSAKTALGNSPLHF | TGCAGTGCTAAGACAGCCCTTGGGAATTCACCCCTCCACTTT
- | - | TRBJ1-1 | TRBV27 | CASSRRKGGTEAFF | TGTGCCAGCAGCCGCCGGAAGGGAGGCACTGAAGCTTTCTTT
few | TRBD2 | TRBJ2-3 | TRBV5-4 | CASSLLLAGGPTDTQYF | TGTGCCAGCAGCTTGTTACTAGCGGGGGGGCCGACAGATACGCAGTATTTT